A selection of T cell receptor beta chains follows, all from one sample in a study of shared clonotypes between healthy human individuals. Data came from immunoSEQ multiplex PCR; TCRdb stores just in-frame clones and leaves some out. The sample yields roughly 1,100,000 clones, about 70% seen once. The source material was memory CD4+ T cells sorted from blood. These receptors originate from a man younger than 35 in good health. Both conserved end residues are part of each CDR3. Fields, in order: V gene, clone size, D gene, J gene, CDR3 protein, CDR3 DNA. The D gene is left open where the match is weak. Clone size is not always given. Where it is, it says once, few, many or a class for expanded clones.

TRBV5-4	NA	NA	TRBJ1-2	CASSTGAGYGYTF	TGTGCCAGCAGTACGGGGGCAGGCTATGGCTACACCTTC
TRBV7-9	NA	TRBD1	TRBJ1-1	CASSWIGTGKTEAFF	TGTGCCAGCAGCTGGATCGGGACAGGGAAGACTGAAGCTTTCTTT
TRBV9	few	NA	TRBJ2-3	CASSAGNPANADTQYF	TGTGCCAGCAGCGCTGGGAACCCCGCGAACGCAGATACGCAGTATTTT
TRBV28	NA	NA	TRBJ2-7	CASSPGGPSTYEQYF	TGTGCCAGCAGTCCTGGGGGGCCTTCTACCTACGAGCAGTACTTC
TRBV10-1	few	TRBD2	TRBJ2-7	CASSELSSGNYEQYF	TGCGCCAGCAGTGAGCTGAGTAGCGGGAACTACGAGCAGTACTTC
TRBV6-1	NA	TRBD1	TRBJ1-4	CASATGGLGNEKLFF	TGTGCCAGTGCGACAGGGGGCTTAGGTAATGAAAAACTGTTTTTT
TRBV2	NA	NA	TRBJ2-2	CASSRDSSTGELFF	TGTGCCAGCAGCCGGGACTCCTCCACCGGGGAGCTGTTTTTT
TRBV5-1	NA	TRBD1	TRBJ2-2	CASSIQGTGELFF	TGCGCCAGCAGCATACAGGGGACCGGGGAGCTGTTTTTT
TRBV2	NA	NA	TRBJ1-2	CASRGPGYGYTF	TGTGCCAGCAGGGGACCGGGGTATGGCTACACCTTC
TRBV7-2	NA	NA	TRBJ1-6	CASTNTGRDTLHF	TGTGCCAGCACCAACACGGGTCGTGACACCCTCCACTTT
TRBV7-2	NA	NA	TRBJ2-7	CASSLGRIQSYEQYF	TGTGCCAGCAGCTTAGGGAGGATTCAATCCTACGAGCAGTACTTC
TRBV19	NA	NA	TRBJ1-2	CASSPEGPLGYTF	TGTGCCAGTAGCCCCGAGGGGCCGTTAGGTTACACCTTC
TRBV29-1	NA	NA	TRBJ2-6	CSVESGAGANVLTF	TGCAGCGTTGAATCGGGGGCCGGGGCCAACGTCCTGACTTTC
TRBV6-5	few	NA	TRBJ1-1	CASARANEAFF	TGTGCCAGCGCCAGGGCGAATGAAGCTTTCTTT
TRBV4-1	few	NA	TRBJ1-5	CASSQVATGNQPQHF	TGCGCCAGCAGCCAAGTAGCCACAGGGAATCAGCCCCAGCATTTT
TRBV5-1	NA	TRBD1	TRBJ2-1	CASSPGQVGNEQFF	TGCGCCAGCAGCCCTGGACAGGTAGGCAATGAGCAGTTCTTC
TRBV5-8	NA	TRBD1	TRBJ1-5	CASSSSDRENQPQHF	TGTGCCAGCAGCTCCTCGGACAGGGAGAATCAGCCCCAGCATTTT
TRBV6-1	NA	NA	TRBJ1-2	CASKAELYYGYTF	TGTGCCAGCAAGGCAGAGTTATACTATGGCTACACCTTC
TRBV7-2	NA	NA	TRBJ2-1	CASRRGGNSYNEQFF	TGTGCCAGCAGACGGGGCGGGAACTCCTACAATGAGCAGTTCTTC
TRBV5-5	many	NA	TRBJ1-3	CASSFGSSSGNTIYF	TGTGCCAGCAGCTTCGGGTCGAGCTCTGGAAACACCATATATTTT
TRBV20-1	few	NA	TRBJ1-5	CSALLLGEKHF	TGCAGTGCTTTGCTCCTGGGGGAGAAGCATTTT
TRBV10-3	NA	NA	TRBJ2-3	CAISNRVNPPTQYF	TGTGCCATCAGTAACAGGGTCAACCCTCCTACGCAGTATTTT
TRBV6-5	NA	TRBD1	TRBJ2-4	CASSRTGENIQYF	TGTGCCAGCAGCCGGACAGGGGAAAACATTCAGTACTTC
TRBV18	NA	NA	TRBJ1-4	CASSPVPGANEKLFF	TGTGCCAGCTCACCAGTTCCGGGGGCTAATGAAAAACTGTTTTTT
TRBV2	NA	NA	TRBJ2-7	CASSVGSVSYEQYF	TGTGCCAGCAGTGTTGGCAGTGTCTCCTACGAGCAGTACTTT